Shown below are 6 T cell receptor beta chains from a single sample sequenced in a study of CD4 T cells in relation to SARS-CoV-2 and coronaviruses. Their antigens remain unidentified. The assay was immunoSEQ multiplex PCR, and TCRdb's table has in-frame clones only and misses some. The sample yields about 23,000 clones, over 60% seen once. Unexposed donor CD4+ T cells date from about 2011-2018, before the COVID-19 pandemic. CD4+ T cells were isolated from the cells after 10 days of culture. What was sequenced was CD4+ T cells from PBMCs, cultured in vitro. The receptors here all came from a human donor in good health.

The genes are TRBV7-9 and TRBJ2-7; the D is unclear. Between the trimmed V and J ends, which lost 4 bases and 6 bases, there was a span of 7 bases. Germline V gene lookup returns CDR1 SEHNR and CDR2 FQNEAQ (reference sequence). This CDR3 has 11 amino acids. CDR3 nucleotide sequence: TGTGCCAGCAGCTCCCCCCCCGAGCAGTACTTC. The encoded protein is CASSSPPEQYF.

This clone turned up a few times. V gene TRBV7-3 combines with J gene TRBJ2-3; a weak D match, TRBD2 (5 bases). Germline V gives CDR1 SGHTA, CDR2 FQGTGA. V lost 4 bases and J lost 4, with 21 bases in between. This CDR3 has 17 residues. CDR3 bases: TGTGCCAGCAGCTCATCCACGGGATACCTTGAGGCAGATACGCAGTATTTT. As protein: CASSSSTGYLEADTQYF. Supplemented by reference TRBV7-3 and TRBJ2-3, the full variable domain reads GAGVSQTPSNKVTEKGKYVELRCDPISGHTALYWYRQSLGQGPEFLIYFQGTGAADDSGLPNDRFFAVRPEGSVSTLKIQRTERGDSAVYLCASSSSTGYLEADTQYFGPGTRLTVL.

The V call is TRBV3-1 (or the pseudogene TRBV3-2), the J call TRBJ2-1, with no clear D. The V end was cut by 1 base, the J end by 8 bases, with 9 bases between. CDR3 length: 13 amino acids. The germline V gene encodes CDR1 LGHDT and CDR2 YNNKEL (reference sequence). The CDR3 DNA sequence: TGTGCCAGCAGCCAAGCCACTGGGTATGAGCAGTTCTTC. Protein product: CASSQATGYEQFF.

The J gene is TRBJ2-3, the V gene TRBV11-3; D may be TRBD2 (6 bases). Germline CDR1 SGHNT, CDR2 YENEEA. The CDR3 has 15 residues. Trimming cost V 5 bases and J 6 bases, with 18 bases left between them. The CDR3 DNA is TGTGCCAGCAGCCTCACAGCGGGCAAATGGGATACGCAGTATTTT. This gives the protein CASSLTAGKWDTQYF.

In DNA form, the CDR3 reads TGTGCCAGCAGCTTCCGCTCTAGGTCCTACGAGCAGTACTTC. Translated: CASSFRSRSYEQYF. The chain is built from TRBV5-6 and TRBJ2-7; D unresolved. This CDR3 has 14 amino acids. CDR1 is SGHDT and CDR2 is YYEEEE in the germline V gene. V gave up 2 bases and J gave up 1 base, with 10 bases separating them.

This clone was detected only once. The V and J genes are TRBV19 and TRBJ1-5; D possibly corresponds to TRBD1 (6 bases). With 7 bases removed from V and 5 bases from J, the gap between germline ends came to 18 bases. The CDR3 has 15 amino acids. In germline, CDR1 is LNHDA, CDR2 SQIVND (reference sequence). CDR3 DNA sequence: TGTGCCAGTAAATCCCGGCAGGGGATGCATCAGCCCCAGCATTTT. It specifies CASKSRQGMHQPQHF.